This passage covers 31 T cell receptor beta chains from one sample sequenced in a study of blood T cell repertoires in COVID-19. Only in-frame clones appear in the TCRdb table, and some are missing; sequencing was by immunoSEQ multiplex PCR. Among hundreds of thousands of clones listed, more than 75% were seen once. Sequencing input: peripheral blood. These receptors all come from a man between 65 and 85 years old with acute or convalescent COVID-19.

The V and J genes are TRBV5-1 and TRBJ2-3; tentative D call: TRBD2 (6 bases). V was trimmed by 2 bases and J by 1 base, leaving 11 bases between them. CDR1 is SGHRS, CDR2 YFSETQ, per germline. The CDR3 runs 15 residues. The DNA for the CDR3 is TGCGCCAGCAGCTTCAGCGGGTCGGGCACAGATACGCAGTATTTT. Encoded protein: CASSFSGSGTDTQYF.

The rearrangement links TRBV18 to TRBJ1-1, with 7 bases matching TRBD1. The junction had 3 bases not matched to a gene; V was cut back by 3 bases and J by 8 bases. From germline, CDR1 is KGHSH and CDR2 LQKENI. The CDR3 totals 12 residues. The CDR3 DNA is TGTGCCAGCTCACCCGGGACAGACGAAGCTTTCTTT. It codes for CASSPGTDEAFF. Supplemented by reference TRBV18 and TRBJ1-1, the full variable domain reads NAGVMQNPRHLVRRRGQEARLRCSPMKGHSHVYWYRQLPEEGLKFMVYLQKENIIDESGMPKERFSAEFPKEGPSILRIQQVVRGDSAAYFCASSPGTDEAFFGQGTRLTVV.

V usage is TRBV7-2 and J usage is TRBJ1-1; D not resolved. The germline V gene encodes CDR1 SGHTA and CDR2 FQGNSA. CDR3 size: 14 residues. V was shortened by 2 bases and J by 1 base, with 8 bases between the two germline ends. CDR3 coding DNA: TGTGCCAGCAGCTTACGCTCAGGGAACACTGAAGCTTTCTTT. Amino acids: CASSLRSGNTEAFF.

The V call is TRBV6-5, the J call TRBJ1-5; tentative D call: TRBD1 (5 bases). The CDR3 has 15 residues. Trimming stripped 5 bases from V and 4 bases from J, with 15 bases between. Germline V gene lookup returns CDR1 MNHEY and CDR2 SVGAGI. The CDR3 here is CASSHRGGKNQPQHF. CDR3 bases: TGTGCCAGCAGTCACCGGGGGGGGAAGAATCAGCCCCAGCATTTT.

The chain joins TRBV28 to TRBJ2-1, with TRBD1 identical over 9 bases. Germline trimming cut 4 bases from V and 3 bases from J; bases unmatched to any gene: 7. In germline, CDR1 is MDHEN, CDR2 SYDVKM. The length of the CDR3 is 16 residues. CDR3 nucleotide sequence: TGTGCCAGCAGTTCCTCTGGGACAGGGCGCTACAATGAGCAGTTCTTC. It codes for CASSSSGTGRYNEQFF. Filled out from reference TRBV28 and TRBJ2-1, the complete variable domain reads DVKVTQSSRYLVKRTGEKVFLECVQDMDHENMFWYRQDPGLGLRLIYFSYDVKMKEKGDIPEGYSVSREKKERFSLILESASTNQTSMYLCASSSSGTGRYNEQFFGPGTRLTVL.

The rearrangement links TRBV6-5 to TRBJ2-4, with TRBD1 matching 7 bases. J gave up 8 bases and V 4 bases, and 8 bases lay outside the gene matches. The CDR3 is made up of 14 amino acids. Germline values: CDR1 MNHEY, CDR2 SVGAGI. CDR3: CASSSTGIGYIQYF. The CDR3 bases are TGTGCCAGCAGTTCGACAGGGATAGGGTACATTCAGTACTTC.

This rearrangement joins TRBV6-2 or TRBV6-3 to TRBJ2-7; 7 positions match TRBD1. The CDR3 loop spans 15 amino acids. Losses at the gene ends were 5 bases for V and 0 bases for J; bases not matched to a gene: 7. Germline lookup yields CDR1 MNHEY and CDR2 SVGEGT. CDR3 bases: TGTGCCAGCAGTGACCGACAGGGTGTCTCCTACGAGCAGTACTTC. This codes for CASSDRQGVSYEQYF.

This clone appeared once. V usage is TRBV28 and J usage is TRBJ2-7; no definite D call. The V end lost 2 bases, the J end lost 5 bases, and 7 bases lay between the germline ends. Germline V CDR1 and CDR2: MDHEN, SYDVKM. This CDR3 spans 12 amino acids. The CDR3 bases are TGTGCCAGCAGTTTAAGAGGTAACGAGCAGTACTTC. It yields the protein CASSLRGNEQYF.

There are a few counts of this clone. V and J are TRBV27 and TRBJ1-2; D remains unclear. Trimming removed 3 bases at V and 8 bases at J, with 13 bases between. Germline CDR1 reads MNHEY; CDR2 reads SMNVEV (reference sequence). This CDR3 comprises 13 residues. The CDR3 is CASSFRETWGYTF. The CDR3 nucleotides are TGTGCCAGCAGTTTCCGGGAGACATGGGGCTACACCTTC.

The chain links TRBV7-6 to TRBJ2-2; tentative D call: TRBD2 (5 bases). Germline CDR1 SGHVS, CDR2 FNYEAQ. V was shortened by 4 bases and J by 2 bases, with 11 bases between the two germline ends. CDR3 size: 15 residues. In nucleotides, the CDR3 is TGTGCCAGCAGCTCCTTGGGAGCAAACACCGGGGAGCTGTTTTTT. Residues: CASSSLGANTGELFF.

This clone was recorded a few times. The CDR3 coding sequence is TGTGCCAGTAAACCGACTAGCGGGAGAGGGGAGCAGTACTTC. It is translated as CASKPTSGRGEQYF. This rearrangement joins TRBV19 to TRBJ2-7; 12 nucleotides align to TRBD2. CDR3 size: 14 residues. The V and J ends lost 7 bases and 7 bases, in that order; junction bases with no gene match: 8. The germline V gene encodes CDR1 LNHDA and CDR2 SQIVND (reference sequence).

This clone has a single count. The chain employs TRBV4-2 and TRBJ2-2, with 10 bases aligning to TRBD2. Germline CDR1 and CDR2: LGHNA and YNFKEQ. The CDR3 loop spans 18 amino acids. The V gene end was trimmed by 0 bases and the J gene end by 7 bases; junction bases not matched to a gene: 11. CDR3 region: CASSQESQRGGLSGELFF. CDR3 DNA: TGTGCCAGCAGCCAAGAATCCCAGCGGGGGGGCCTGAGCGGGGAGCTGTTTTTT.

CDR3 protein: CASSLGISNTEAFF. As DNA, the CDR3 is TGTGCCAGTAGTCTGGGCATATCGAACACTGAAGCTTTCTTT. The chain employs TRBV19 and TRBJ1-1; D not resolved. Germline V gene data show CDR1 as LNHDA and CDR2 as SQIVND (reference sequence). CDR3 size: 14 residues. Trimming pared 5 bases from V and 1 base from J, leaving 11 bases between.

This chain links TRBV2 with TRBJ1-3; TRBD1 matches 7 bases. The germline V gene has CDR1 SNHLY and CDR2 FYNNEI. The length of the CDR3 is 13 residues. V dropped 6 bases and J dropped 6; count of bases not matched to a gene: 5. The CDR3 DNA reads as TGTGCCAGCAGGGGGGACAGACAAAACACCATATATTTT. It yields the protein CASRGDRQNTIYF.

The chain couples TRBV5-1 to TRBJ2-3; a weak D match, TRBD1 (5 bases). Trimming pared 4 bases from V and 2 bases from J, leaving 20 bases between. The germline gives CDR1 SGHRS, CDR2 YFSETQ. This CDR3 region has 17 residues. The CDR3 loop reads CASSLLLDQGNTDTQYF. Here the CDR3 DNA reads TGCGCCAGCAGCCTCCTCCTTGATCAGGGTAACACAGATACGCAGTATTTT.

The V gene is TRBV12-3 or TRBV12-4, the J gene TRBJ1-2; TRBD1 might be the D (5 bases). V was clipped by 1 base and J by 8 bases, with 11 bases between them. The CDR3 is 13 amino acids. The CDR3: CASSLGAGLGYTF. The CDR3 nucleotides read TGTGCCAGCAGTTTAGGGGCGGGACTCGGCTACACCTTC.

The rearrangement joins TRBV28 to TRBJ1-2; tentative D call: TRBD1 (6 bases). CDR1 is MDHEN, CDR2 SYDVKM, per germline. V lost 8 bases, J lost 4 bases, and 14 bases lay in between. The CDR3 covers 13 residues. This CDR3 reads CASRQGMGYGYTF. CDR3 nucleotides: TGTGCCAGCCGGCAGGGGATGGGCTATGGCTACACCTTC.

The rearrangement joins TRBV18 to TRBJ1-1; a weak D match, TRBD1 (5 bases). Trimming removed 2 bases at V and 2 bases at J, with 9 bases between. Germline-derived CDR1 and CDR2 are KGHSH and LQKENI. The CDR3 runs 14 residues. The CDR3 DNA follows: TGTGCCAGCTCACCAGGGACTTTTAACACTGAAGCTTTCTTT. Protein product: CASSPGTFNTEAFF.

This chain connects TRBV5-6 to TRBJ2-3; 14 bases map to TRBD2. V lost 4 bases and J lost 1; bases outside the gene matches: 8. The CDR3 totals 18 residues. In germline, CDR1 is SGHDT, CDR2 YYEEEE. The CDR3 region is CASSTRTSGGIRTDTQYF. The DNA of the CDR3 is TGTGCCAGCAGCACCAGGACTAGCGGGGGGATTCGCACAGATACGCAGTATTTT.

This clone has more than one count but fewer than ten. The chain joins TRBV3-1 (or the pseudogene TRBV3-2) to TRBJ2-1; TRBD2 matches 14 bases. The CDR3 is made up of 16 amino acids. J gave up 10 bases and V 4 bases, and 9 bases lay outside the gene matches. CDR1 and CDR2 from the germline V gene are LGHDT and YNNKEL (reference sequence). CDR3 nucleotides: TGTGCCAGCAGCCTGTACGGGACTAGCGGGAGTGGGGAGCAGTTCTTC. This gives the protein CASSLYGTSGSGEQFF.

The V call is TRBV5-1, the J call TRBJ2-5; 9 bases match TRBD2. The ends lost 3 bases at V and 3 bases at J; junction bases unmatched: 6. The CDR3 is 15 residues long. The germline CDR1 and CDR2 sequences are SGHRS and YFSETQ. The CDR3 region is CASSWIGGGEETQYF. The CDR3 nucleotides read TGCGCCAGCAGCTGGATTGGCGGGGGGGAAGAGACCCAGTACTTC.

The DNA for the CDR3 is TGTGCCAGCAGCGTACGGTTTTCAGAGACCCAGTACTTC. It encodes CASSVRFSETQYF. The V call is TRBV9, the J call TRBJ2-5; D unclear. The germline CDR1 and CDR2 sequences are SGDLS and YYNGEE. The CDR3 totals 13 residues. Trimming stripped 1 base from V and 4 bases from J, with 8 bases between.

The CDR3 sequence is CASSPYREETQYF. CDR3 nucleotide sequence: TGTGCCAGCAGCCCCTACAGGGAAGAGACCCAGTACTTC. This chain connects TRBV7-2 to TRBJ2-5, with D perhaps matching TRBD1 (6 bases). Germline CDR1 SGHTA, CDR2 FQGNSA. V was cut by 5 bases and J by 3 bases, with 10 bases left in between. The CDR3 contains 13 residues.

The rearrangement joins TRBV19 to TRBJ1-2; TRBD1 matches at 11 bases. The germline V gene has CDR1 LNHDA and CDR2 SQIVND (reference sequence). Germline trimming cut 5 bases from V and 3 bases from J; bases unmatched to any gene: 5. The length of the CDR3 is 15 residues. The CDR3: CASSGQGASDYGYTF. CDR3 nucleotide sequence: TGTGCCAGTAGTGGACAGGGGGCTAGCGACTATGGCTACACCTTC.

This clone has a single count. CDR3 loop: CASSGTGEETQYF. DNA of the CDR3: TGTGCCAGCTCCGGGACAGGGGAAGAGACCCAGTACTTC. The chain is built from TRBV6-5 and TRBJ2-5; TRBD1 matches at 10 bases. CDR3 length: 13 residues. V trimming: 8 bases; J trimming: 3 bases; junction bases outside the gene matches: 3. Germline V CDR1 and CDR2: MNHEY, SVGAGI.

Worth noting for this clone: The sample carries other DNA sequences with the same CDR3. The V call is TRBV9, the J call TRBJ1-3, with 7 bases aligning to TRBD1. The length of the CDR3 is 17 residues. The junction had 6 bases not matched to a gene; V was cut back by 0 bases and J by 0 bases. CDR1 is SGDLS and CDR2 is YYNGEE in the germline V gene. This CDR3 reads CASSVGGTANSGNTIYF. In DNA form, the CDR3 reads TGTGCCAGCAGCGTAGGTGGGACAGCCAACTCTGGAAACACCATATATTTT.

This clone was recorded a few times. V is TRBV5-1 and J is TRBJ2-1; TRBD1 matches 10 bases. The CDR3 spans 15 residues. Germline CDR1 and CDR2: SGHRS and YFSETQ. V lost 3 bases to trimming and J lost 3 bases; unmatched junction nucleotides: 3. This CDR3 reads CASSWGTGVYNEQFF. The CDR3 bases are TGCGCCAGCAGCTGGGGGACAGGGGTCTACAATGAGCAGTTCTTC.

CDR3 coding DNA: TGTGCCACCAGCAGAGATGGGACTTATTTAGATACGCAGTATTTT. Translated, it gives CATSRDGTYLDTQYF. V and J are TRBV15 and TRBJ2-3; perhaps TRBD2 as D (6 bases). Germline CDR1 reads LNHNV; CDR2 reads YYDKDF (reference sequence). Between the trimmed V and J ends, which lost 0 bases and 5 bases, there was a span of 12 bases. The CDR3 loop spans 15 amino acids.

This rearrangement joins TRBV19 to TRBJ2-7, with TRBD2 matching 7 bases. The CDR3 length is 14 residues. Germline V gives CDR1 LNHDA, CDR2 SQIVND (reference sequence). V shed 2 bases, J shed 3 bases, and the junction held 4 bases outside the gene matches. The CDR3 nucleotides read TGTGCCAGTAGTATACCGGGACTAATCTACGAGCAGTACTTC. Translation gives CASSIPGLIYEQYF.

This rearrangement joins TRBV28 to TRBJ2-5; 8 bases are a match to TRBD1. The V gene's germline CDR1 is MDHEN and CDR2 SYDVKM. V gave up 3 bases and J gave up 5 bases; unmatched junction bases: 8. This CDR3 is 15 amino acids long. The CDR3 DNA sequence: TGTGCCAGCAGTTTCACCAGCAGGGGGCGGGAGACCCAGTACTTC. As protein: CASSFTSRGRETQYF. Drawing the rest from reference TRBV28 and TRBJ2-5, the complete variable domain is DVKVTQSSRYLVKRTGEKVFLECVQDMDHENMFWYRQDPGLGLRLIYFSYDVKMKEKGDIPEGYSVSREKKERFSLILESASTNQTSMYLCASSFTSRGRETQYFGPGTRLLVL.

This clone appeared once. The J gene is TRBJ1-5, the V gene TRBV14; possibly TRBD1 for D (5 bases). Germline CDR1 reads SGHDN; CDR2 reads FVKESK. V shed 1 base and J shed 6 bases, with 7 bases lying between them. The CDR3 is 13 residues long. CDR3 in amino acids: CASSQGGSQPQHF. The CDR3, as DNA: TGTGCCAGCAGCCAAGGGGGCTCTCAGCCCCAGCATTTT.